The entry below gives a single T cell receptor (beta chain) sequence along with its context. Its target is unknown. Each CD8+ T cell subset was sorted in triplicate, 330,000 or so cells each. Germline V lookup: CDR1 SQVTM, CDR2 ANQGSEA. The CDR3 runs to 13 residues. This sample is part of a study of CXCR3-negative and CXCR3-positive naive CD8 T cells. Whole-study findings and limits: A higher hydrophobicity marked the TRB CDR3s of CXCR3-positive naive cells versus CXCR3-negative naive cells.

The libraries of TRB cDNA were constructed through 5' RACE using UMI labels. TCRdb reanalyzed the 5' RACE reads and collapses them to one entry per CDR3 protein, without DNA. The sample has fewer than 90,000 distinct CDR3 sequences. The sequenced material came from naive CXCR3+ CD8+ T cells from blood. The subset here: CD45RO-CCR7+CD27+CD95- naive CD8+ T cells expressing CXCR3 (TNR3+). The source is a human donor in good health. Some clones in this sample may be carry-over from other donors' samples. V usage is TRBV29-1 and J usage is TRBJ2-2. The CDR3 is CSVGGPNTGELFF.